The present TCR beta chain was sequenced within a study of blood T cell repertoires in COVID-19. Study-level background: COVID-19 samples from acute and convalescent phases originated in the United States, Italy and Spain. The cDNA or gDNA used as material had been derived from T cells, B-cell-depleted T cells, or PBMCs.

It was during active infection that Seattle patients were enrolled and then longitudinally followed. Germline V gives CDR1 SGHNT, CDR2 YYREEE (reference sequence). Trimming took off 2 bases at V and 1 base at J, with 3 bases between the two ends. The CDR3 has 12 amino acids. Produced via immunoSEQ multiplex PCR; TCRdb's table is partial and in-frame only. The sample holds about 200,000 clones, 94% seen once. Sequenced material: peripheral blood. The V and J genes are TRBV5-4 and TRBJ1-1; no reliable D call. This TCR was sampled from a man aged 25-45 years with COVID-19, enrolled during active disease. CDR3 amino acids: CASSFGNTEAFF. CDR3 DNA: TGTGCCAGCAGCTTCGGGAACACTGAAGCTTTCTTT.